This T cell receptor beta chain was identified in a study of glioma-infiltrating T cells after dendritic cell vaccination. Only in-frame clones appear in the TCRdb table, and some are missing; sequencing was by immunoSEQ multiplex PCR. The sample contains 100,000 or so clones, approximately 80% of which appear only once. Indicated time point: after dendritic cell vaccination, including at tumor progression/relapse. Looked up from germline, CDR1 is MNHEY and CDR2 is SVGAGI. Unmatched junction bases numbered 4, after V lost 2 bases and J lost 6 bases. The CDR3 runs to 14 residues. Sequenced here: blood, sampled after dendritic cell vaccination. This clonotype originated in a human donor with glioblastoma. V usage is TRBV6-5 and J usage is TRBJ2-3; 8 bases agree with TRBD1. CDR3 region: CASSYRDRSDTQYF. The CDR3 DNA reads TGTGCCAGCAGTTACCGGGACAGGTCGGATACGCAGTATTTT.